The 30 T cell receptor beta chains below all came from one sample that was sequenced in a study of cytomegalovirus exposure and HLA in healthy donors. With 60 Vbeta and 13 Jbeta primers, the PCR was carried out. Clones were read by immunoSEQ multiplex PCR, and TCRdb kept only the in-frame ones, dropping some. The repertoire holds roughly 90,000 clones, with around 84% as singletons. The sequenced sample consisted of PBMCs. The receptor set was obtained from a woman aged 40-49 years in good health and CMV-seropositive.

The chain recombines TRBV4-2 with TRBJ2-3, with D perhaps matching TRBD2 (6 bases). CDR3 size: 19 residues. Germline V gene sequence: CDR1 LGHNA, CDR2 YNFKEQ. Trimming removed 1 base from V and 0 bases from J, with 20 bases in between. The CDR3 protein is CASSQVTPSRRASTDTQYF. In DNA, the CDR3 is TGTGCCAGCAGCCAAGTAACCCCTTCTCGGAGGGCGAGCACAGATACGCAGTATTTT.

The rearrangement links TRBV6-1 to TRBJ2-3, with 11 bases that match TRBD2. The ends lost 5 bases at V and 2 bases at J; junction bases unmatched: 9. Germline V CDR1 and CDR2: MNHNS, SASEGT. The CDR3 extends over 17 amino acids. DNA of the CDR3: TGTGCCAGCAGTAAAGGGACTAGCGGATATTACACAGATACGCAGTATTTT. Protein: CASSKGTSGYYTDTQYF.

Regarding this clone: One end of the junction fails to match germline, which may point to a read error. The chain couples TRBV7-7 to TRBJ2-2; the match to TRBD2 covers 8 bases. The CDR3 is 15 amino acids. Germline lookup yields CDR1 SSHAT and CDR2 FNYEAQ (reference sequence). The CDR3 sequence is CASSLGAGGAGELFF. CDR3 DNA: TGTGCTAGCAGCTTAGGTGCGGGAGGCGCCGGGGAGCTGTTTTTT.

V usage is TRBV6-5 and J usage is TRBJ1-4; D unclear. Germline CDR1 MNHEY, CDR2 SVGAGI. The CDR3 extends over 13 amino acids. V was trimmed by 5 bases and J by 14 bases, leaving 18 bases between them. The CDR3 DNA follows: TGTGCCAGCAGTGTAACCCGGGGAGGATGGCTGTTTTTT. Translated, it gives CASSVTRGGWLFF.

V and J are TRBV7-8 and TRBJ1-2; weak D call: TRBD1 (5 bases). V was shortened by 3 bases and J by 4 bases, with 12 bases between the two germline ends. Germline assignment: CDR1 SGHVS and CDR2 FQNEAQ. The CDR3 is 14 amino acids. CDR3 in DNA: TGTGCCAGCAGCTTCGGGGAGGGGAGCTATGGCTACACCTTC. Amino acids: CASSFGEGSYGYTF.

The chain recombines TRBV7-2 with TRBJ2-3; D gene ambiguous. The germline gives CDR1 SGHTA, CDR2 FQGNSA. V dropped 5 bases and J dropped 0 bases, with 9 bases sitting between them. This CDR3 has 14 residues. This chain's CDR3 is CASSPRLSTDTQYF. For the CDR3, the DNA is TGTGCCAGCAGCCCGAGGCTCAGCACAGATACGCAGTATTTT.

The V call is TRBV7-2, the J call TRBJ2-2, with unresolved D. V dropped 1 base and J dropped 0 bases, with 12 bases sitting between them. Looked up from germline, CDR1 is SGHTA and CDR2 is FQGNSA. This CDR3 spans 17 amino acids. CDR3 amino acids: CASSLDVATANTGELFF. CDR3 DNA: TGTGCCAGCAGCTTAGACGTCGCGACTGCGAACACCGGGGAGCTGTTTTTT. Supplemented by reference TRBV7-2 and TRBJ2-2, the full variable domain reads GAGVSQSPSNKVTEKGKDVELRCDPISGHTALYWYRQSLGQGLEFLIYFQGNSAPDKSGLPSDRFSAERTGGSVSTLTIQRTQQEDSAVYLCASSLDVATANTGELFFGEGSRLTVL.

The chain is built from TRBV11-2 and TRBJ2-7; D remains ambiguous. The CDR3 runs to 11 residues. The germline CDR1 and CDR2 sequences are SGHAT and FQNNGV. The V and J ends lost 3 bases and 9 bases respectively, with 9 bases between them. In DNA form, the CDR3 reads TGTGCCAGCAGCTTCGGTTCCGGGCAGTACTTC. Translated, it gives CASSFGSGQYF. Together with reference TRBV11-2 and TRBJ2-7, the CDR3 gives the full variable domain: EAGVAQSPRYKIIEKRQSVAFWCNPISGHATLYWYQQILGQGPKLLIQFQNNGVVDDSQLPKDRFSAERLKGVDSTLKIQPAKLEDSAVYLCASSFGSGQYFGPGTRLTVT.

J is TRBJ1-5 and V is TRBV7-9; D perhaps matches TRBD1 (5 bases). The CDR3 has 15 residues. V shed 6 bases and J shed 4 bases, with 16 bases lying between them. Germline CDR1 reads SEHNR; CDR2 reads FQNEAQ (reference sequence). Written as DNA, the CDR3 is TGTGCCAGCAGTGGCTACGGGGGTGGGAATCAGCCCCAGCATTTT. Residues: CASSGYGGGNQPQHF.

This clone showed up just a few times. The junction departs from the called germline gene at one end, perhaps through a read error. V and J are TRBV7-7 and TRBJ2-7; D possibly corresponds to TRBD2 (6 bases). Germline V gives CDR1 SSHAT, CDR2 FNYEAQ (reference sequence). The CDR3 runs to 15 residues. The CDR3 region is CASSLGGGGDYEQYF. The CDR3 DNA sequence: TGTGCTAGCAGCTTAGGTGGGGGAGGTGACTACGAGCAGTACTTC.

The chain employs TRBV28 and TRBJ2-6, with D unresolved. Germline V gene sequence: CDR1 MDHEN, CDR2 SYDVKM. This CDR3 region has 16 residues. V was trimmed by 3 bases and J by 2 bases, leaving 11 bases between them. This CDR3 is CASSLTSGAGANVLTF. CDR3 DNA sequence: TGTGCCAGCAGTTTGACTTCCGGCGCTGGGGCCAACGTCCTGACTTTC.

V and J are TRBV5-1 and TRBJ2-2; TRBD1 agrees at 8 bases. V gave up 5 bases and J gave up 5 bases; unmatched junction bases: 8. The CDR3 is 15 residues long. Germline CDR1 is SGHRS and CDR2 is YFSETQ. The CDR3 loop reads CASRGQGRFTGELFF. DNA for the CDR3: TGCGCCAGCAGAGGACAGGGAAGGTTTACCGGGGAGCTGTTTTTT.

In its sample, this clone was seen once. The chain links TRBV4-2 to TRBJ1-1; D unclear. The V gene's germline CDR1 is LGHNA and CDR2 YNFKEQ. Deletions cut 0 bases from V and 0 bases from J, with 11 bases between. The CDR3 is 16 amino acids. The CDR3 reads CASSQELTPLNTEAFF. The CDR3 DNA reads TGTGCCAGCAGCCAAGAATTGACACCCCTGAACACTGAAGCTTTCTTT.

This clone has just a few counts. This chain uses TRBV7-9 with TRBJ2-1; 8 bases fit TRBD1. Germline CDR1 is SEHNR and CDR2 is FQNEAQ (reference sequence). This CDR3 region has 16 residues. The V segment lost 1 base and the J segment 6 bases; nucleotides outside the gene matches: 8. This CDR3 is CASSLGIGQGLNEQFF. The DNA of the CDR3 is TGTGCCAGCAGCTTAGGTATTGGACAGGGACTCAATGAGCAGTTCTTC.

The chain recombines TRBV10-1 with TRBJ2-1, with TRBD2 matching over 9 bases. This CDR3 spans 17 amino acids. V shed 4 bases and J 0 bases; nucleotides not matched to a gene: 7. CDR1 and CDR2 (germline): WNHNN, SYGVQD (reference sequence). CDR3 sequence reads: CASSGYSGSVSYNEQFF. CDR3 bases: TGCGCCAGCAGTGGATATAGCGGGAGCGTCTCCTACAATGAGCAGTTCTTC.

The chain joins TRBV7-9 to TRBJ1-4, with 9 nucleotides matching TRBD1. The germline gives CDR1 SEHNR, CDR2 FQNEAQ (reference sequence). Trimming cost V 0 bases and J 12 bases; bases outside gene matches: 8. This CDR3 has 15 residues. CDR3 amino acids: CASSLAQGAFLELFF. The CDR3, as DNA: TGTGCCAGCAGCTTAGCACAGGGGGCGTTTCTCGAACTGTTTTTT.

The rearrangement uses TRBV5-1 and TRBJ2-1; tentative D call: TRBD1 (7 bases). The CDR3 runs 14 residues. Germline-derived CDR1 and CDR2 are SGHRS and YFSETQ. V lost 4 bases, J lost 8 bases, and 16 bases lay in between. CDR3 DNA sequence: TGCGCCAGCAGCGCGGGATTTCAGGGGGATGAGCAGTTCTTC. Its translation: CASSAGFQGDEQFF.

The J gene is TRBJ2-1, the V gene TRBV19; D is perhaps TRBD2 (5 bases). Germline lookup yields CDR1 LNHDA and CDR2 SQIVND (reference sequence). The CDR3 extends over 17 amino acids. The V gene lost 1 base and the J gene lost 1 base, with 14 bases spanning the gap. CDR3 bases: TGTGCCAGTAGTATAGTTTCCGGGAAGCGATCCTACAATGAGCAGTTCTTC. Amino acid sequence: CASSIVSGKRSYNEQFF.

V gene TRBV11-3 combines with J gene TRBJ2-1; tentative D call: TRBD2 (6 bases). Germline-derived CDR1 and CDR2 are SGHNT and YENEEA. V shed 4 bases and J shed 0 bases, with 10 bases lying between them. This CDR3 region has 15 residues. CDR3 protein: CASSYLASSYNEQFF. Here the CDR3 DNA reads TGTGCCAGCAGCTATCTAGCGAGCTCCTACAATGAGCAGTTCTTC.

J is TRBJ1-1 and V is TRBV6-1; D is perhaps TRBD1 (6 bases). The CDR3 contains 14 residues. In germline, CDR1 is MNHNS, CDR2 SASEGT. Between the trimmed V and J ends, which lost 10 bases and 5 bases, there was a span of 20 bases. The CDR3 coding sequence is TGTGCCACCTTGATGGGGGGGCGGAGGACTGAAGCTTTCTTT. Protein product: CATLMGGRRTEAFF.

J is TRBJ1-6 and V is TRBV6-5; TRBD1 agrees at 7 bases. The length of the CDR3 is 13 residues. The V gene's germline CDR1 is MNHEY and CDR2 SVGAGI. Trimming at V came to 10 bases and at J to 3 bases, leaving 3 bases not matched to a gene. The CDR3 nucleotides read TGTGCCACCAGGACAGGCTATAATTCACCCCTCCACTTT. This sequence encodes CATRTGYNSPLHF.

This clone was recorded only once. The chain carries TRBV27 and TRBJ2-1, with TRBD2 matching over 7 bases. The ends lost 4 bases at V and 0 bases at J; junction bases unmatched: 12. The length of the CDR3 is 18 residues. Germline V gene sequence: CDR1 MNHEY, CDR2 SMNVEV (reference sequence). CDR3 sequence: CASSSPSQRGSSYNEQFF. DNA for the CDR3: TGTGCCAGCAGTTCTCCGTCCCAGCGGGGTAGCTCCTACAATGAGCAGTTCTTC.

V and J are TRBV15 and TRBJ2-5; 11 bases align to TRBD2. CDR1 is LNHNV, CDR2 YYDKDF, per germline (reference sequence). The trim removed 4 bases at V and 11 bases at J, leaving 15 bases unmatched. The CDR3 length is 16 residues. The CDR3 loop is CATSILTGLAAGEQYF. CDR3 bases: TGTGCCACCAGCATTCTTACGGGACTAGCGGCGGGTGAGCAGTACTTC.

This clone occurred a few times. V usage is TRBV5-5 and J usage is TRBJ1-5; maybe TRBD1 (6 bases). Germline lookup yields CDR1 SGHKS and CDR2 YYEKEE (reference sequence). This CDR3 comprises 15 residues. V lost 4 bases, J lost 0 bases, and 11 bases lay in between. CDR3 protein: CASSAAGDSNQPQHF. In DNA, the CDR3 is TGTGCCAGCAGCGCGGCAGGGGATAGCAATCAGCCCCAGCATTTT.

The CDR3 loop is CASSPDGGSMNEQYF. The CDR3, as DNA: TGCGCCAGCAGCCCGGACGGCGGGAGTATGAACGAGCAGTACTTC. V gene TRBV5-1 combines with J gene TRBJ2-7; 7 bases are a match to TRBD2. With 4 bases clipped from V and 5 bases from J, the junction kept 12 bases outside the gene matches. CDR3 length: 15 amino acids. Germline CDR1 reads SGHRS; CDR2 reads YFSETQ.

This clone was seen a few times. Distinct nucleotide sequences in the sample also encode this CDR3. V and J are TRBV14 and TRBJ2-1, with 9 bases lining up with TRBD2. CDR1 and CDR2 (germline): SGHDN, FVKESK. The CDR3 has 15 amino acids. V lost 1 base and J lost 9; bases outside the gene matches: 7. Here the CDR3 DNA reads TGTGCCAGCAGCCAAGCGGCGGGAGGGCCCAGTGAGCAGTTCTTC. Its protein product is CASSQAAGGPSEQFF.

The genes are TRBV19 and TRBJ2-5; the D gene is possibly TRBD2 (7 bases). The closer fit of TRBJ2-7 to the DNA end suggests the J call may be wrong. This CDR3 has 14 amino acids. CDR1 is LNHDA and CDR2 is SQIVND in the germline V gene (reference sequence). CDR3 in amino acids: CASIPGGPPYEQYF. The CDR3 DNA reads TGTGCCAGTATCCCCGGGGGGCCACCCTACGAGCAGTACTTC.

V usage is TRBV19 and J usage is TRBJ1-5; 9 bases are shared with TRBD1. Germline-derived CDR1 and CDR2 are LNHDA and SQIVND (reference sequence). V shed 6 bases, J shed 1 base, and the junction held 4 bases outside the gene matches. CDR3 length equals 15 residues. CDR3 residues: CASSRQGESNQPQHF. CDR3 nucleotide sequence: TGTGCCAGTAGCCGACAGGGGGAGAGCAATCAGCCCCAGCATTTT. The entire variable domain, with the rest obtained from reference TRBV19 and TRBJ1-5, is as follows: DGGITQSPKYLFRKEGQNVTLSCEQNLNHDAMYWYRQDPGQGLRLIYYSQIVNDFQKGDIAEGYSVSREKKESFPLTVTSAQKNPTAFYLCASSRQGESNQPQHFGDGTRLSIL.

V is TRBV6-1 and J is TRBJ1-3; maybe TRBD1 (6 bases). Germline CDR1 MNHNS, CDR2 SASEGT. The CDR3 is 14 residues long. Trimming left V 2 bases short and J 7 bases short, with 12 bases between. This chain's CDR3 is CASSELRGANTIYF. The CDR3 DNA sequence: TGTGCCAGCAGTGAATTGCGGGGGGCCAACACCATATATTTT.

The V and J genes are TRBV11-2 and TRBJ1-5; D possibly corresponds to TRBD1 (6 bases). V was shortened by 5 bases and J by 9 bases, with 14 bases between the two germline ends. CDR1 is SGHAT and CDR2 is FQNNGV in the germline V gene. This CDR3 comprises 13 residues. The CDR3 sequence: CASSVRQAVPQHF. CDR3 DNA sequence: TGTGCCAGCAGCGTAAGACAGGCGGTGCCCCAGCATTTT.